This TCR beta chain was observed in a study of blood T cell repertoires in COVID-19. Study details: T cells, B-cell-depleted T cells, or PBMCs provided the cDNA or gDNA that served as material.

CDR1 and CDR2 (germline): MNHEY, SMNVEV (reference sequence). CDR3 length: 16 residues. Concerning this clone itself: The junction departs from the called germline gene at one end, perhaps through a read error.

In the original workflow: Estimation of nucleated cell counts relied on the amplification of reference gene primers. Sequenced by immunoSEQ multiplex PCR; TCRdb stores in-frame clones only, minus some. V, J and clone size are taken as reported in that table, and D and trimming were inferred from the DNA itself. The sample lists fewer than 250,000 clones, nearly 90% occurring once. Sequenced: peripheral blood. This TCR came from a woman in her forties who had recovered from COVID-19. The chain couples TRBV27 to TRBJ1-3; D is perhaps TRBD1 (5 bases). CDR3 coding DNA: TGTGCCAGCAGTCTATCGGGAAGGGGCTCTGGAAACACCATATATTTT. This sequence encodes CASSLSGRGSGNTIYF.